This T cell receptor beta chain is from a study of T cell responses to AZD1222 COVID-19 vaccine. Sequencing was performed with immunoSEQ multiplex PCR; in TCRdb, only in-frame clones are kept and a portion is missing. Among roughly 140,000 clones, about nine tenths were seen once, and the ten largest hold about 3.4%. As to this clone: Its antigen remains unknown.

The ends lost 2 bases at V and 6 bases at J; junction bases unmatched: 11. The CDR3 is 17 amino acids. CDR1 is MDHEN, CDR2 SYDVKM, per germline. Study-wide results and caveats: Most donors were white British and more were female, and clonal diversity was possibly underestimated. Close to half of all spike-specific TCRs reportedly target regions of the variants that are unmutated.

The specimen comprised peripheral blood, sampled on day 0 of MenACWY control vaccination. V and J are TRBV28 and TRBJ2-5; TRBD2 aligns across 11 bases. The TCR comes from an adult in good health. This CDR3 is CASSLLILAGGKKTQYF. In DNA, the CDR3 is TGTGCCAGCAGTTTACTGATCCTAGCGGGAGGCAAAAAGACCCAGTACTTC.